Shown below are 25 T cell receptor beta chains from a single sample sequenced in a study of T-cell memory formation after mild COVID-19. TCRdb reprocessed the 5' RACE reads with MiXCR, giving one entry per CDR3 protein. Of a few hundred thousand distinct CDR3 sequences detected, roughly 23% appear once; the ten largest clones hold 9.5% to 15%. Sequencing was done on a sample of PBMCs or a T cell subset sorted from them (not recorded which). These receptors all come from an adult woman who had mild COVID-19 (a few samples of this study predate the infection). Cell type and time point are not known.

This clonotype was recorded a few times. The rearrangement uses TRBV18 and TRBJ2-7; D may match TRBD1 or TRBD2 (6 bases each). Germline values: CDR1 KGHSH, CDR2 LQKENI. V lost 3 bases, J lost 0 bases, and 9 bases lay in between. This CDR3 spans 14 amino acids. Here the CDR3 reads CASSPGGPSYEQYF. CDR3 coding DNA: TGTGCCAGCTCACCGGGGGGCCCCTCCTACGAGCAGTACTTC.

This clonotype showed up just a few times. V usage is TRBV7-3 and J usage is TRBJ2-1; either TRBD1 or TRBD2 may fit D (6 bases each). The CDR3 is made up of 16 amino acids. CDR1 SGHTA and CDR2 FQGTGA come from the germline V gene. Trimming cost V 3 bases and J 4 bases, with 16 bases left between them. The CDR3 coding sequence is TGTGCCAGCAGCTTTTGGGGGGCCAATTCGTACAATGAGCAGTTCTTC. Translating it yields CASSFWGANSYNEQFF.

J is TRBJ2-5 and V is TRBV24-1; 8 positions agree with TRBD2. With 0 bases clipped from V and 4 bases from J, the junction kept 6 bases outside the gene matches. CDR1 is KGHDR and CDR2 is SFDVKD in the germline V gene. The CDR3 has 16 amino acids. CDR3 nucleotide sequence: TGTGCCACCAGTGATTTGGAAGCGGGAGTTCCAGAGACCCAGTACTTC. Translating gives CATSDLEAGVPETQYF.

This clonotype was counted ten times or more. The CDR3 region is CATSDRRSAYEQYF. The CDR3 coding sequence is TGTGCCACCAGTGATCGCCGATCGGCCTACGAGCAGTACTTC. This chain connects TRBV24-1 to TRBJ2-7; D unclear. Trimming took off 3 bases at V and 2 bases at J, with 10 bases between the two ends. The CDR3 runs to 14 residues. Per germline, CDR1 KGHDR and CDR2 SFDVKD.

This clonotype was seen a few times. The chain has TRBV3-1 and TRBJ2-2; no firm D call. V shed 1 base and J shed 0 bases, with 9 bases lying between them. The length of the CDR3 is 16 residues. Germline CDR1 LGHDT, CDR2 YNNKEL (reference sequence). This CDR3 reads CASSQVVPTNTGELFF. The CDR3 DNA is TGTGCCAGCAGCCAAGTCGTGCCCACGAACACCGGGGAGCTGTTTTTT.

The chain is built from TRBV5-1 and TRBJ2-5; maybe TRBD1 (5 bases). V shed 0 bases and J shed 4 bases, with 10 bases lying between them. CDR3 length: 14 residues. Germline assignment: CDR1 SGHRS and CDR2 YFSETQ. The CDR3 nucleotides are TGCGCCAGCAGCTTGGGAGCAGGGATAGAGACCCAGTACTTC. Translated: CASSLGAGIETQYF.

The gene calls are TRBV7-2 and TRBJ1-1; no firm D call. V was trimmed by 0 bases and J by 10 bases, leaving 9 bases between them. Germline V gene data show CDR1 as SGHTA and CDR2 as FQGNSA. CDR3 length equals 12 residues. CDR3: CASSLAAGAAFF. The CDR3 DNA follows: TGTGCCAGCAGCTTAGCGGCGGGTGCAGCTTTCTTT.

This clonotype was counted ten times or more. The chain joins TRBV30 to TRBJ1-6; no firm D call. The ends were cut back, 4 bases at V and 8 bases at J, with 18 bases in the middle. CDR3 length: 15 amino acids. Germline assignment: CDR1 GTSNPN and CDR2 SVGIG (reference sequence). The CDR3 sequence is CAWTPKTPGHSPLHF. CDR3 nucleotides: TGTGCCTGGACGCCGAAGACACCCGGGCATTCACCCCTCCACTTT.

For this clonotype: Without the conserved terminal phenylalanine or tryptophan, this CDR3 likely stems from a read error. V usage is TRBV24-1 and J usage is TRBJ2-7, with unresolved D. V lost 7 bases and J 6 bases, leaving 9 bases between the germline ends. The CDR3 consists of 11 residues. Germline assignment: CDR1 KGHDR and CDR2 SFDVKD. CDR3 DNA: TGTGCCACCAGCCTATATGGCGAGCAGTACTTA. It translates to CATSLYGEQYL.

The rearrangement joins TRBV20-1 to TRBJ1-3; the D gene is possibly TRBD1 (5 bases). Trimming took off 0 bases at V and 0 bases at J, with 21 bases between the two ends. Germline CDR1 is DFQATT and CDR2 is SNEGSKA (reference sequence). The CDR3 has 19 residues. The CDR3, as DNA: TGCAGTGCTAGAGATGGGGAGTCGGGACCCCTTGCCTCTGGAAACACCATATATTTT. Translation gives CSARDGESGPLASGNTIYF.

Many counts were recorded for this clonotype. The chain joins TRBV5-4 to TRBJ2-4, with TRBD1 matching over 8 bases. The V gene end was trimmed by 4 bases and the J gene end by 3 bases; junction bases not matched to a gene: 9. CDR1 SGHNT and CDR2 YYREEE come from the germline V gene (reference sequence). The CDR3 has 16 residues. DNA of the CDR3: TGTGCCAGCAGCCGGACGACAGGGGATGTCAAAAACATTCAGTACTTC. It codes for CASSRTTGDVKNIQYF.

The V and J genes are TRBV6-2 or TRBV6-3 and TRBJ2-5; 9 nucleotides align to TRBD2. The V and J ends lost 7 bases and 4 bases, in that order; junction bases with no gene match: 10. Germline loops: CDR1 MNHEY, CDR2 SVGEGT. CDR3 size: 15 residues. Here the CDR3 DNA reads TGTGCCAGCACCTACGCACTAGCGGGCGGAGAGACCCAGTACTTC. As protein: CASTYALAGGETQYF.

This clonotype was counted between two and nine times. The V call is TRBV7-8, the J call TRBJ2-1; D remains ambiguous. The CDR3 has 11 residues. CDR1 and CDR2 from the germline V gene are SGHVS and FQNEAQ. The ends were cut back, 3 bases at V and 15 bases at J, with 12 bases in the middle. CDR3 nucleotide sequence: TGTGCCAGCAGCTTTCAAGGGATCGGGTTCTTC. Its protein is CASSFQGIGFF. The entire variable domain, with the rest obtained from reference TRBV7-8 and TRBJ2-1, is as follows: GAGVSQSPRYKVAKRGQDVALRCDPISGHVSLFWYQQALGQGPEFLTYFQNEAQLDKSGLPSDRFFAERPEGSVSTLKIQRTQQEDSAVYLCASSFQGIGFFGPGTRLTVL.

The chain recombines TRBV6-6 with TRBJ2-1, with D maybe TRBD2 (5 bases). CDR3 length: 17 amino acids. Germline-derived CDR1 and CDR2 are MNHNY and SVGAGI (reference sequence). With 1 base removed from V and 9 bases from J, the gap between germline ends came to 22 bases. CDR3 region: CASSYLNSDTFTSEQFF. As DNA, the CDR3 is TGTGCCAGCAGTTACTTAAATAGCGACACTTTTACCAGTGAGCAGTTCTTC.

The chain recombines TRBV20-1 with TRBJ2-5, with a tentative D call TRBD1 (5 bases). This CDR3 contains 17 residues. V lost 3 bases and J lost 3, with 23 bases in between. Germline V gives CDR1 DFQATT, CDR2 SNEGSKA (reference sequence). CDR3 DNA sequence: TGCAGTGCTAGTCGGTTTTGGAACCTGGGGCAGGAAGAGACCCAGTACTTC. Translated, it gives CSASRFWNLGQEETQYF.

The chain recombines TRBV4-1 with TRBJ1-5, with a possible D match to TRBD1 (5 bases). The CDR3 length is 16 residues. Trimming left V 8 bases short and J 1 base short, with 18 bases between. Germline lookup yields CDR1 MGHRA and CDR2 YSYEKL. DNA for the CDR3: TGCGCCAGCCAGCCACGGGCGGGGGTAAGCAATCAGCCCCAGCATTTT. Amino acid sequence: CASQPRAGVSNQPQHF.

V and J are TRBV20-1 and TRBJ1-2; D call uncertain. The ends were cut back, 5 bases at V and 7 bases at J, with 14 bases in the middle. Germline V CDR1 and CDR2: DFQATT, SNEGSKA (reference sequence). The CDR3 has 12 residues. CDR3 sequence (DNA): TGCAGTGCTCCGGGCCTCACTCGTGGCTACACCTTC. Amino acid sequence: CSAPGLTRGYTF.

This rearrangement joins TRBV6-2 or TRBV6-3 to TRBJ2-1, with D possibly matching TRBD2 (6 bases). The CDR3 is made up of 12 amino acids. Germline V gives CDR1 MNHEY, CDR2 SVGEGT. V lost 6 bases and J lost 12, with 15 bases in between. The CDR3 here is CASSSPGVGQFF. The DNA of the CDR3 is TGTGCCAGCAGCTCCCCGGGGGTGGGGCAGTTCTTC.

V gene TRBV5-5 combines with J gene TRBJ2-5; 8 nucleotides agree with TRBD1. CDR1 and CDR2 (germline): SGHKS, YYEKEE (reference sequence). With 5 bases clipped from V and 2 bases from J, the junction kept 8 bases outside the gene matches. The CDR3 length is 15 residues. The CDR3 is CASRIGQGVQETQYF. Written as DNA, the CDR3 is TGTGCCAGCAGGATAGGACAGGGAGTACAAGAGACCCAGTACTTC.

This clonotype has just a few counts. The J gene is TRBJ2-7, the V gene TRBV24-1, with TRBD1 as a possible D gene (6 bases). The CDR3 runs 16 residues. Deletions cut 4 bases from V and 0 bases from J, with 15 bases between. The germline CDR1 and CDR2 sequences are KGHDR and SFDVKD. The CDR3 sequence is CATSDRGGRGSYEQYF. Here the CDR3 DNA reads TGTGCCACCAGTGACCGAGGGGGACGGGGCTCCTACGAGCAGTACTTC.

This clonotype was found many times. Here the CDR3 reads CASTRETGTVVYNEQFF. The CDR3, as DNA: TGTGCCAGCACCCGAGAGACAGGAACCGTGGTCTACAATGAGCAGTTCTTC. The V gene is TRBV25-1, the J gene TRBJ2-1; TRBD1 might be the D (6 bases). The V and J ends lost 7 bases and 3 bases respectively, with 22 bases between them. CDR3 size: 17 residues. Germline assignment: CDR1 MGHDK and CDR2 SYGVNS.

This clonotype occurred a few times. This rearrangement joins TRBV6-5 to TRBJ1-5; possibly TRBD1 for D (6 bases). Germline V gene lookup returns CDR1 MNHEY and CDR2 SVGAGI. Trimming stripped 4 bases from V and 7 bases from J, with 14 bases between. This CDR3 is 14 amino acids long. CDR3 bases: TGTGCCAGCAGTTTCACGGGGGCTAAGCAGCCCCAGCATTTT. It codes for CASSFTGAKQPQHF.

This clonotype was detected ten times or more. This chain uses TRBV6-2 or TRBV6-3 with TRBJ2-2; TRBD2 aligns across 14 bases. Germline assignment: CDR1 MNHEY and CDR2 SVGEGT. The V and J ends lost 0 bases and 5 bases, in that order; junction bases with no gene match: 8. The CDR3 consists of 19 residues. CDR3: CASSYSRLAGGLKTGELFF. CDR3 bases: TGTGCCAGCAGTTACTCCAGACTAGCGGGGGGGCTCAAGACCGGGGAGCTGTTTTTT.

The chain recombines TRBV5-1 with TRBJ1-1; D remains ambiguous. The CDR3 sequence is 13 residues long. Trimming took 4 bases from V and 6 from J, leaving 13 bases between them. Germline V gives CDR1 SGHRS, CDR2 YFSETQ. The CDR3 spells CASSLRGSAEAFF. The DNA of the CDR3 is TGCGCCAGCAGCCTGAGAGGGAGCGCTGAAGCTTTCTTT.

The genes are TRBV18 and TRBJ2-1; 7 bases line up with TRBD1. The CDR3 runs to 15 residues. The V gene end was trimmed by 4 bases and the J gene end by 5 bases; junction bases not matched to a gene: 8. Germline values: CDR1 KGHSH, CDR2 LQKENI. The CDR3 bases are TGTGCCAGCTCACGGACCACGACAGGGAACAATGAGCAGTTCTTC. This translates into CASSRTTTGNNEQFF.